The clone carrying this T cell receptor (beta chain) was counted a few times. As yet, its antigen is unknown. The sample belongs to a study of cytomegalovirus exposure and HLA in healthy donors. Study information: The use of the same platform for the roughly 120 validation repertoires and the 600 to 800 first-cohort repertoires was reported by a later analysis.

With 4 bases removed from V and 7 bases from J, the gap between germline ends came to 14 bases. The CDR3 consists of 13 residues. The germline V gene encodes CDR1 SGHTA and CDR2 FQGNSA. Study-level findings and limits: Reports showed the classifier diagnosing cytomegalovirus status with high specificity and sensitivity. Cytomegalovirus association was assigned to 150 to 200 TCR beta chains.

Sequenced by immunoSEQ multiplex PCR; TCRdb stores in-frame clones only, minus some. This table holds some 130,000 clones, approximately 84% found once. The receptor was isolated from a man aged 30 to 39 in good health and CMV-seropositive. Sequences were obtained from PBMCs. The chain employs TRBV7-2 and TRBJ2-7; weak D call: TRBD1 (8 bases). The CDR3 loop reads CASSSDRGGEQYF. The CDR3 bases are TGTGCCAGCAGCTCCGACAGGGGAGGGGAGCAGTACTTC.